The 24 T cell receptor beta chains given below trace back to one sample, sequenced in a study of regulatory T cells in long-lasting Graves disease. Relying on iRepertoire HTBI primers and Arm-PCR of CDR3 regions, the team built TCR beta libraries. TCRdb recomputed calls from the multiplex PCR reads with MiXCR, one row per CDR3 protein. The repertoire has some 330,000 distinct CDR3 sequences, about an eighth of them found once; the top ten carry approximately 17%. Time point reported: newly diagnosed GD, antithyroid drugs for less than 3 months. The TCR library was made from RNA that had been extracted from PBMCs in TRIzol. This sample also appeared in a second study, on T cells in Graves' hyperthyroidism and ophthalmopathy.

The specimen comprised peripheral blood mononuclear cells (PBMCs), sampled at new diagnosis, from a patient treated with antithyroid drugs. The source is a woman younger than 35 with Graves disease.

This clonotype was counted at least ten times. The chain links TRBV11-2 to TRBJ2-5, with 12 bases lining up with TRBD2. The CDR3 has 18 amino acids. J lost 5 bases, V lost 1 base, and 11 bases had no gene match. Germline V lookup: CDR1 SGHAT, CDR2 FQNNGV. CDR3 DNA sequence: TGTGCCAGCAGCTTAGGCACCAGACTAGCGGGAGAGGGTGAGACCCAGTACTTC. Translated, it gives CASSLGTRLAGEGETQYF.

This clonotype was recorded many times. The genes are TRBV13 and TRBJ2-1; perhaps TRBD2 as D (5 bases). The CDR3 sequence is 13 residues long. Between the trimmed V and J ends, which lost 2 bases and 12 bases, there was a span of 14 bases. CDR1 PRHDT and CDR2 FYEKMQ come from the germline V gene (reference sequence). The CDR3 protein is CASSLRYGVWQFF. The CDR3 region has the DNA TGTGCCAGCAGCTTACGGTACGGGGTCTGGCAGTTCTTC.

This clonotype was counted at least ten times. J is TRBJ2-2 and V is TRBV6-5; D is uncertain. Germline V gives CDR1 MNHEY, CDR2 SVGAGI. The CDR3 has 13 residues. V lost 2 bases and J 9 bases, leaving 10 bases between the germline ends. The CDR3 loop reads CASSYLPPRELFF. The CDR3 DNA is TGTGCCAGCAGTTACCTCCCGCCGAGGGAGCTGTTTTTT.

This clonotype has at least ten counts. CDR3 loop: CASSKNRDGYGYTF. In DNA form, the CDR3 reads TGTGCCAGCAGCAAAAACCGGGACGGGTATGGCTACACCTTC. This sequence joins TRBV6-2 or TRBV6-3 and TRBJ1-2, with D possibly being TRBD1 (5 bases). Germline CDR1 is MNHEY and CDR2 is SVGEGT. This CDR3 comprises 14 residues. The ends were cut back, 6 bases at V and 5 bases at J, with 16 bases in the middle.

This clonotype was counted at least ten times. This chain links TRBV7-2 with TRBJ2-1; no definite D call. CDR1 and CDR2 from the germline V gene are SGHTA and FQGNSA. V was clipped by 5 bases and J by 4 bases, with 15 bases between them. The CDR3 contains 15 residues. As DNA, the CDR3 is TGTGCCAGCAGCCTTCGGGTAGCCATTTACAATGAGCAGTTCTTC. The encoded protein is CASSLRVAIYNEQFF.

This clonotype was counted many times. The chain employs TRBV7-2 and TRBJ2-1; D not certain. With 1 base removed from V and 3 bases from J, the gap between germline ends came to 7 bases. Germline loops: CDR1 SGHTA, CDR2 FQGNSA. This CDR3 region has 14 residues. The CDR3 protein is CASSLGADYNEQFF. As DNA, the CDR3 is TGTGCCAGCAGCTTAGGGGCAGACTACAATGAGCAGTTCTTC.

The rearrangement uses TRBV10-3 and TRBJ2-2; D unclear. The CDR3 runs 15 residues. Germline CDR1 reads ENHRY; CDR2 reads SYGVKD. Trimming cost V 3 bases and J 5 bases, with 13 bases left between them. CDR3 DNA: TGTGCCATCAGTGAAGAGGTCTGGGAAACCGGGGAGCTGTTTTTT. Amino acids: CAISEEVWETGELFF.

This clonotype was seen a handful of times. The chain joins TRBV7-2 to TRBJ2-1; D gene unclear. There are 16 residues in the CDR3. Trimming cost V 2 bases and J 1 base, with 12 bases left between them. Germline V CDR1 and CDR2: SGHTA, FQGNSA. CDR3 bases: TGTGCCAGCAGCTTACTTCTGTCGTCATCCTACAATGAGCAGTTCTTC. It is translated as CASSLLLSSSYNEQFF. Complete variable domain (other parts from reference TRBV7-2 and TRBJ2-1): GAGVSQSPSNKVTEKGKDVELRCDPISGHTALYWYRQSLGQGLEFLIYFQGNSAPDKSGLPSDRFSAERTGGSVSTLTIQRTQQEDSAVYLCASSLLLSSSYNEQFFGPGTRLTVL.

A note on this clonotype: Just one base apart from a much larger clone, this may be a read error. The chain is built from TRBV6-1 and TRBJ2-1; possibly TRBD1 for D (5 bases). The CDR3 runs to 15 residues. V lost 5 bases, J lost 6 bases, and 17 bases lay in between. Germline V gene lookup returns CDR1 MNHNS and CDR2 SASEGT. CDR3 coding DNA: TGTGCCAGCAGTCCCTTCCTGTCAGGGCCCAATGAGCAGTTCTTC. Amino acids: CASSPFLSGPNEQFF.

This clonotype was observed a few times. The chain has TRBV19 and TRBJ2-2, with TRBD1 matching over 7 bases. This CDR3 spans 13 amino acids. CDR1 is LNHDA, CDR2 SQIVND, per germline (reference sequence). The ends lost 6 bases at V and 5 bases at J; junction bases unmatched: 3. The CDR3 sequence is CASRGQRTGELFF. The CDR3 DNA reads TGTGCCAGTAGGGGACAGCGAACCGGGGAGCTGTTTTTT.

This sequence joins TRBV20-1 and TRBJ2-1; TRBD2 matches 13 bases. The germline CDR1 and CDR2 sequences are DFQATT and SNEGSKA (reference sequence). This CDR3 is built from 17 residues. Trimming took 5 bases from V and 1 from J; bases not matched to a gene: 8. The CDR3 DNA is TGCAGTGCTCCCGGGACTAGCGGGATTAGGTCCTACAATGAGCAGTTCTTC. This codes for CSAPGTSGIRSYNEQFF.

This clonotype has a count of ten or more. The V and J genes are TRBV7-2 and TRBJ2-7; 14 bases match TRBD2. This CDR3 has 15 amino acids. Unmatched junction bases numbered 4, after V lost 4 bases and J lost 5 bases. The germline V gene encodes CDR1 SGHTA and CDR2 FQGNSA. In DNA form, the CDR3 reads TGTGCCAGCAGCTCCCGACTAGCGGGAGGGGACGAGCAGTACTTC. Translation: CASSSRLAGGDEQYF.

This clonotype was counted ten times or more. The rearrangement joins TRBV14 to TRBJ1-4, with D unresolved. Trimming pared 3 bases from V and 6 bases from J, leaving 11 bases between. Germline assignment: CDR1 SGHDN and CDR2 FVKESK. CDR3 length: 14 residues. CDR3 residues: CASSQYGGHEKLFF. In DNA form, the CDR3 reads TGTGCCAGCAGCCAGTATGGAGGGCATGAAAAACTGTTTTTT.

Only a few counts were recorded for this clonotype. The genes are TRBV29-1 and TRBJ1-4, with D tentatively TRBD1 (5 bases). Deletions cut 2 bases from V and 4 bases from J, with 11 bases between. Germline lookup yields CDR1 SQVTM and CDR2 ANQGSEA. This CDR3 has 14 amino acids. The CDR3 nucleotides are TGCAGCGTTGAAATTCCGGGGGTTAATGAAAAACTGTTTTTT. The encoded protein is CSVEIPGVNEKLFF.

As for this clonotype: A read error is possible here, since a much larger clone lies one base away. J is TRBJ2-7 and V is TRBV11-2, with D possibly being TRBD1 (7 bases). The V gene lost 5 bases and the J gene lost 2 bases, with 19 bases spanning the gap. This CDR3 contains 16 residues. Looked up from germline, CDR1 is SGHAT and CDR2 is FQNNGV. CDR3 loop: CASSPSKQGRTYEQYF. DNA for the CDR3: TGTGCCAGCAGCCCAAGTAAACAGGGGAGGACCTACGAGCAGTACTTC.

Many counts were recorded for this clonotype. The chain combines TRBV5-1 with TRBJ1-1; no firm D call. CDR1 and CDR2 from the germline V gene are SGHRS and YFSETQ. The CDR3 extends over 15 amino acids. V lost 4 bases and J lost 2, with 15 bases in between. In nucleotides, the CDR3 is TGCGCCAGCAGCGGCCCGCGGGGAGAAAACACTGAAGCTTTCTTT. Protein: CASSGPRGENTEAFF.

The V and J genes are TRBV28 and TRBJ1-4; D possibly corresponds to TRBD1 (5 bases). The V gene lost 3 bases and the J gene lost 7 bases, with 15 bases spanning the gap. CDR3 length: 15 amino acids. CDR1 and CDR2 from the germline V gene are MDHEN and SYDVKM. This CDR3 reads CASSFTVQGPEKLFF. CDR3 DNA: TGTGCCAGCAGTTTTACGGTTCAGGGCCCTGAAAAACTGTTTTTT.

The rearrangement uses TRBV24-1 and TRBJ2-3; 9 nucleotides line up with TRBD1. V trimming: 1 base; J trimming: 5 bases; junction bases outside the gene matches: 6. The CDR3 is 16 residues long. CDR1 and CDR2 (germline): KGHDR, SFDVKD. CDR3 amino acids: CATSDFGTGPRDTQYF. Here the CDR3 DNA reads TGTGCCACCAGTGATTTTGGGACAGGGCCTCGAGATACGCAGTATTTT.

This clonotype came up many times. The chain uses TRBV19 and TRBJ1-1, with D possibly TRBD1 on 5 matching bases. The CDR3 extends over 13 amino acids. CDR1 is LNHDA and CDR2 is SQIVND in the germline V gene (reference sequence). Between the trimmed V and J ends, which lost 7 bases and 4 bases, there was a span of 13 bases. The CDR3 sequence is CASNPGIVTEAFF. CDR3 bases: TGTGCCAGTAACCCAGGGATCGTCACTGAAGCTTTCTTT.

This clonotype was seen repeatedly, ten times or more. J is TRBJ1-1 and V is TRBV10-3; 8 nucleotides line up with TRBD1. J was trimmed by 1 base and V by 0 bases; bases with no gene match: 7. Germline loops: CDR1 ENHRY, CDR2 SYGVKD. The CDR3 loop spans 17 amino acids. This CDR3 is CAISESAGTGRNTEAFF. As DNA, the CDR3 is TGTGCCATCAGTGAGTCTGCCGGGACAGGACGGAACACTGAAGCTTTCTTT.

This clonotype was detected many times. This sequence joins TRBV12-3 or TRBV12-4 and TRBJ2-1; TRBD1 matches at 11 bases. This CDR3 region has 15 residues. V lost 6 bases to trimming and J lost 4 bases; unmatched junction nucleotides: 5. The DNA for the CDR3 is TGTGCCAGCAGCAAAGGACAGGGGGCTTACAATGAGCAGTTCTTC. Translated: CASSKGQGAYNEQFF.

This clonotype was seen repeatedly, ten times or more. V gene TRBV11-2 combines with J gene TRBJ1-1; D unresolved. This CDR3 is built from 15 residues. Deletions cut 2 bases from V and 3 bases from J, with 13 bases between. CDR1 SGHAT and CDR2 FQNNGV come from the germline V gene. The CDR3 sequence is CASSLYVSGDTEAFF. Written as DNA, the CDR3 is TGTGCCAGCAGCTTATATGTGAGTGGAGACACTGAAGCTTTCTTT.

This clonotype was found many times. The CDR3 sequence is CASSYGMATGYNEQFF. In DNA, the CDR3 is TGTGCCAGCAGCTACGGTATGGCGACAGGGTACAATGAGCAGTTCTTC. The chain recombines TRBV11-3 with TRBJ2-1; 7 bases align to TRBD1. V lost 4 bases, J lost 4 bases, and 10 bases stayed unmatched. The germline V gene has CDR1 SGHNT and CDR2 YENEEA. The CDR3 covers 16 residues.

This clonotype was counted ten times or more. V is TRBV18 and J is TRBJ1-1, with D possibly TRBD1 on 6 matching bases. The CDR3 loop spans 15 amino acids. V was shortened by 3 bases and J by 0 bases, with 11 bases between the two germline ends. CDR1 and CDR2 from the germline V gene are KGHSH and LQKENI. The CDR3 nucleotides read TGTGCCAGCTCACCCGGGACACATATGAACACTGAAGCTTTCTTT. Its protein product is CASSPGTHMNTEAFF.